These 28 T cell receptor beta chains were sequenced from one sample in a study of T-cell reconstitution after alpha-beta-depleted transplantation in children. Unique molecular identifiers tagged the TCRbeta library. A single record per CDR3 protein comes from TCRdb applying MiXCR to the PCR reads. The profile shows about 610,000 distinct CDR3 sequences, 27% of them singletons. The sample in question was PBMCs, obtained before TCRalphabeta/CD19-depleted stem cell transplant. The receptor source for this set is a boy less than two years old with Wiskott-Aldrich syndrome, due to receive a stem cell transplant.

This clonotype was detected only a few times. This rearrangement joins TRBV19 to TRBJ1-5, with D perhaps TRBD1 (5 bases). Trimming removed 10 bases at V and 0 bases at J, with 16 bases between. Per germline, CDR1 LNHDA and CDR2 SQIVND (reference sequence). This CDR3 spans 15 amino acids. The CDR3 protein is CATKSRGVSNQPQHF. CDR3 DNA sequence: TGTGCCACAAAGTCCCGGGGGGTTAGCAATCAGCCCCAGCATTTT.

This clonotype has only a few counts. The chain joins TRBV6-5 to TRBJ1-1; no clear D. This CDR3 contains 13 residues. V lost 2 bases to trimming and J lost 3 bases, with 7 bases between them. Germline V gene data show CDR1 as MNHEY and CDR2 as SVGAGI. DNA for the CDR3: TGTGCCAGCAGTTACAAGCGGGACACTGAAGCTTTCTTT. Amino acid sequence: CASSYKRDTEAFF.

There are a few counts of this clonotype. The CDR3 bases are TGCGCCAGCAGCGTTAGTGGGATCACCTACAATGAGCAGTTCTTC. Translated, it gives CASSVSGITYNEQFF. The chain links TRBV5-1 to TRBJ2-1, with D uncertain. CDR3 length equals 15 residues. The germline V and J ends were trimmed by 4 bases and 2 bases, with 13 bases remaining between them. Germline CDR1 and CDR2: SGHRS and YFSETQ.

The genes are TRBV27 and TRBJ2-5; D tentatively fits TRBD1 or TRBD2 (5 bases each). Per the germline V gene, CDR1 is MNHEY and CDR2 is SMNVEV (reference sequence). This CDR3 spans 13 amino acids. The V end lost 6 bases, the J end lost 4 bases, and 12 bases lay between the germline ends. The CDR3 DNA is TGTGCCAGCAGACCCGGGACGCGAGAGACCCAGTACTTC. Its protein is CASRPGTRETQYF.

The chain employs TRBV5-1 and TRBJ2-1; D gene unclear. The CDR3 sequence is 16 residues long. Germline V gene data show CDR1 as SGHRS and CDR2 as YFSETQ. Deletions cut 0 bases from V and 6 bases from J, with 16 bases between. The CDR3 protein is CASSLVAPRGSNEQFF. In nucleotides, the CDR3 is TGCGCCAGCAGCTTGGTGGCTCCCCGTGGCAGCAATGAGCAGTTCTTC.

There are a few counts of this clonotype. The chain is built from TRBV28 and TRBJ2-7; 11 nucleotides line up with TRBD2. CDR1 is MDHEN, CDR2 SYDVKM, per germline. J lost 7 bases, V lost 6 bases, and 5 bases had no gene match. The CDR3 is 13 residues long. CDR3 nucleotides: TGTGCCAGCAGACTAGCGGGAGTGGGGGAGCAGTACTTC. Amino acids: CASRLAGVGEQYF.

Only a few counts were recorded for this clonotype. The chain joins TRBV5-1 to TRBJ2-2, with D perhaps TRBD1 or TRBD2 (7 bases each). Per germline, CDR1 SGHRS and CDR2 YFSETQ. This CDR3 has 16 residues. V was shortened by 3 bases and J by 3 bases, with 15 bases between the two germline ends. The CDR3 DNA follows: TGCGCCAGCAGCTCCAGGGGGGGAGCCTACACCGGGGAGCTGTTTTTT. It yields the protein CASSSRGGAYTGELFF.

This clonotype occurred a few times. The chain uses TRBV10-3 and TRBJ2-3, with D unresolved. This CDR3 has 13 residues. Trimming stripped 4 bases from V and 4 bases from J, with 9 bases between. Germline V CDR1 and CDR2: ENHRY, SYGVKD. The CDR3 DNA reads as TGTGCCATCAGTGGACTCCGCGCAGATACGCAGTATTTT. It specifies CAISGLRADTQYF.

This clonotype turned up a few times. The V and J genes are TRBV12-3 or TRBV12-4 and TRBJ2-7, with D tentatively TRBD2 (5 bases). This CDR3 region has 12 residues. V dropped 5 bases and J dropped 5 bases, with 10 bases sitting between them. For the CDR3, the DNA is TGTGCCAGCAGTCGACTGAGGGACGAGCAGTACTTC. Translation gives CASSRLRDEQYF.

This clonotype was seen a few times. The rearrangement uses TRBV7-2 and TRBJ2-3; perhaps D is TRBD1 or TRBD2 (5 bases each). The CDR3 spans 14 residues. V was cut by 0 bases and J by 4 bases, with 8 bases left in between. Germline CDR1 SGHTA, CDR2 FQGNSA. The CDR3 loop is CASSLAGAPDTQYF. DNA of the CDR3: TGTGCCAGCAGCTTAGCCGGGGCCCCAGATACGCAGTATTTT. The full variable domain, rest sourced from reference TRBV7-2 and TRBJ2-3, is GAGVSQSPSNKVTEKGKDVELRCDPISGHTALYWYRQSLGQGLEFLIYFQGNSAPDKSGLPSDRFSAERTGGSVSTLTIQRTQQEDSAVYLCASSLAGAPDTQYFGPGTRLTVL.

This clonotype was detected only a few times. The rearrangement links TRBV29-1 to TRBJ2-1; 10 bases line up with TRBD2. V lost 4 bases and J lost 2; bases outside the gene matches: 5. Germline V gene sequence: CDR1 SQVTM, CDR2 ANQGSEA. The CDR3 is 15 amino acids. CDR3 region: CSVVPTSGAYNEQFF. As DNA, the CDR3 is TGCAGCGTTGTCCCTACTAGCGGGGCCTACAATGAGCAGTTCTTC.

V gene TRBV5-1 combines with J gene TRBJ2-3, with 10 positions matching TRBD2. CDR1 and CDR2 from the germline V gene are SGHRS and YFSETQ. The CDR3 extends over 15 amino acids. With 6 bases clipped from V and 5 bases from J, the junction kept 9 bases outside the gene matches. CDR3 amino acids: CASNEGTSVRDTQYF. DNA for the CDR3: TGCGCCAGCAATGAAGGGACTAGCGTGAGAGATACGCAGTATTTT. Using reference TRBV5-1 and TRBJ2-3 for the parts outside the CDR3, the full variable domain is KAGVTQTPRYLIKTRGQQVTLSCSPISGHRSVSWYQQTPGQGLQFLFEYFSETQRNKGNFPGRFSGRQFSNSRSEMNVSTLELGDSALYLCASNEGTSVRDTQYFGPGTRLTVL.

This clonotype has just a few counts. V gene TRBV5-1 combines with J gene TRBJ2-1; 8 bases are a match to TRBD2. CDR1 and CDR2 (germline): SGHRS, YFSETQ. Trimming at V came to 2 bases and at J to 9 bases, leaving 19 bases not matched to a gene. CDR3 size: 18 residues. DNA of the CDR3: TGCGCCAGCAGCTTCTGGCTAGCGGGCCCCAACAGGCTCGGTGAGCAGTTCTTC. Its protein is CASSFWLAGPNRLGEQFF.

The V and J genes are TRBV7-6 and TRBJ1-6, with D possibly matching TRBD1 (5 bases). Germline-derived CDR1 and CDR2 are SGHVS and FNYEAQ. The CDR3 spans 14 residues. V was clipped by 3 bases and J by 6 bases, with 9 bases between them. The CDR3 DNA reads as TGTGCCAGCAGCTTCGTACAGGTTAATTCACCCCTCCACTTT. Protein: CASSFVQVNSPLHF.

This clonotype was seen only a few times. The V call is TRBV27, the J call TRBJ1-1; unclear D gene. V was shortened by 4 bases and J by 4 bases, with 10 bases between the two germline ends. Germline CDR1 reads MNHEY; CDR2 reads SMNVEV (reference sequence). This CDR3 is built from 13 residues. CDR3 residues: CASSSLGATEAFF. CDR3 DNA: TGTGCCAGCAGTTCCTTGGGCGCCACTGAAGCTTTCTTT.

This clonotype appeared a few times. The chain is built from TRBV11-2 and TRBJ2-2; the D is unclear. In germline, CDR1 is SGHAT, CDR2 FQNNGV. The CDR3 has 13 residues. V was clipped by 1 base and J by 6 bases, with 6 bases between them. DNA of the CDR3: TGTGCCAGCAGCTTAGTACTCCCCGGGGAGCTGTTTTTT. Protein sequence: CASSLVLPGELFF.

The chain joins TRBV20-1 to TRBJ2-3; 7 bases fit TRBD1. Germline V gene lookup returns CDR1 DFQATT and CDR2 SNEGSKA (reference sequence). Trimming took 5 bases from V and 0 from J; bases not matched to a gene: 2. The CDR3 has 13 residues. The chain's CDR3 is CSAPQGSTDTQYF. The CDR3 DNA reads TGCAGTGCTCCACAGGGGAGCACAGATACGCAGTATTTT.

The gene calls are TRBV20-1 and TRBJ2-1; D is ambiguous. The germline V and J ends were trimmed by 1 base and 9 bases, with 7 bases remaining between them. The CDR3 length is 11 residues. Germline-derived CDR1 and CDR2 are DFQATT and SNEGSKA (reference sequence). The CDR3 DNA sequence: TGCAGTGCTAGAGTATTGGGTGAGCAGTTCTTC. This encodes CSARVLGEQFF.

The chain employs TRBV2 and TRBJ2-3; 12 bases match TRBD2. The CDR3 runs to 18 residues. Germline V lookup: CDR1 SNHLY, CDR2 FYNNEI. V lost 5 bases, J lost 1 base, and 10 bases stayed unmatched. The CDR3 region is CASSLKLAGGFGTDTQYF. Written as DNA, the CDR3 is TGTGCCAGCAGTTTAAAACTAGCGGGAGGATTTGGCACAGATACGCAGTATTTT.

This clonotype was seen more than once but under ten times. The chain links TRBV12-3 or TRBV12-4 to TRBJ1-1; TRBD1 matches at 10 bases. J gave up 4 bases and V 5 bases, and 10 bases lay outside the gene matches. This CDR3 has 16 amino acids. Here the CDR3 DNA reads TGTGCCAGCAGTCCGACAGGGGGCGTAGCGGGCACTGAAGCTTTCTTT. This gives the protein CASSPTGGVAGTEAFF.

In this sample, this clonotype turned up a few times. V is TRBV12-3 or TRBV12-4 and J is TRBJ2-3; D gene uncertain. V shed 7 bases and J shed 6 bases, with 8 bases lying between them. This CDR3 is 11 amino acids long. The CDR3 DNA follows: TGTGCCAGCACCCTAAAGGATACGCAGTATTTT. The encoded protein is CASTLKDTQYF.

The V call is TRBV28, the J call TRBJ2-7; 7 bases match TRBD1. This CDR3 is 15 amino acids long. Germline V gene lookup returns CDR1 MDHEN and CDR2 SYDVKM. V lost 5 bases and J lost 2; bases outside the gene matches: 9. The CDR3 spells CASSPPTGLPYEQYF. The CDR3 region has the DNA TGTGCCAGCAGTCCCCCGACAGGGCTTCCCTACGAGCAGTACTTC.

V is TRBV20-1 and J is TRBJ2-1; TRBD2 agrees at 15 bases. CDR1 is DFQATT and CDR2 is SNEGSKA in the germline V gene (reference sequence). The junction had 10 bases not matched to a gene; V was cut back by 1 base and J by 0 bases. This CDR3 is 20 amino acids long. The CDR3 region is CSARVVRTSGRARSYNEQFF. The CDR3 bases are TGCAGTGCTAGAGTTGTGAGGACTAGCGGGAGGGCCCGCTCCTACAATGAGCAGTTCTTC.

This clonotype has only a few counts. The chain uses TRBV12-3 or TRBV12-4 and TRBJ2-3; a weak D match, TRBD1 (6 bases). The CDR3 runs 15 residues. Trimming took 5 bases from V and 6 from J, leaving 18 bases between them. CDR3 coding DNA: TGTGCCAGCAGTCCTCGCGTGAGGGGGTCGGATACGCAGTATTTT. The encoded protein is CASSPRVRGSDTQYF.

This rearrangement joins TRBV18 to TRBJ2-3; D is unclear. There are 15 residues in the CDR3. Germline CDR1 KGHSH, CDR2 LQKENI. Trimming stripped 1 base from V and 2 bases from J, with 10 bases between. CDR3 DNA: TGTGCCAGCTCACCACAGGCGGCTTTCACAGATACGCAGTATTTT. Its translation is CASSPQAAFTDTQYF.

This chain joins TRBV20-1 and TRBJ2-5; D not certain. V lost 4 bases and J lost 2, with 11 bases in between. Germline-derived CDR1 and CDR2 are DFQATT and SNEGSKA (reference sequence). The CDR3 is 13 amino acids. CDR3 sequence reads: CSATDTAQETQYF. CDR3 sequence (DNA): TGCAGTGCTACAGACACCGCACAAGAGACCCAGTACTTC.

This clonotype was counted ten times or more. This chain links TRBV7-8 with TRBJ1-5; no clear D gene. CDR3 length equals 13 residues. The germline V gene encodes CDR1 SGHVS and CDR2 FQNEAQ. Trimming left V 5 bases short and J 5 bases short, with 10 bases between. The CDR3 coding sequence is TGTGCCAGCAGCCTGGATCCTGATCAGCCCCAGCATTTT. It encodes CASSLDPDQPQHF.

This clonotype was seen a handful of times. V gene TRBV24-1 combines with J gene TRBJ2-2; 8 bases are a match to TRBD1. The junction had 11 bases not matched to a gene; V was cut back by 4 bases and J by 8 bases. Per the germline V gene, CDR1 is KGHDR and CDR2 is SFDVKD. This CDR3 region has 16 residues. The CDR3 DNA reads TGTGCCACCAGTGAGACTGGGACAGGTGGCCGAGGGGAGCTGTTTTTT. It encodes CATSETGTGGRGELFF.